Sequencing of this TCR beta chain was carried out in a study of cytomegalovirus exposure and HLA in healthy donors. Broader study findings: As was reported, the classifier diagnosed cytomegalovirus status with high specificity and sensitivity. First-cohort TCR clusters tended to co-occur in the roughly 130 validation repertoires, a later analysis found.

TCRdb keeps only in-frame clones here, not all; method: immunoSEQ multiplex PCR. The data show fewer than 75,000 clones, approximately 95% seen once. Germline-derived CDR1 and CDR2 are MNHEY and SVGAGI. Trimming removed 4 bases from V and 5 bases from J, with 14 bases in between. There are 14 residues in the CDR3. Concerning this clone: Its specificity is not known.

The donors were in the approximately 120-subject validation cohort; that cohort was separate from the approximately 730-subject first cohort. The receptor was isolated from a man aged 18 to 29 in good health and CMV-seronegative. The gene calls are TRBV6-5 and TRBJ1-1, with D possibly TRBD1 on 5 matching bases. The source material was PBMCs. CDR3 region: CASSLGGPGTEAFF. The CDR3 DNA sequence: TGTGCCAGCAGTTTGGGGGGTCCTGGAACTGAAGCTTTCTTT.